The next 11 T cell receptor beta chains were all read from a single sample in a study of beta chain features in type 1 diabetes. All of the isolated RNA was reverse transcribed, so expressed TCRB transcripts were sequenced. TCRdb keeps only in-frame clones here, not all; method: immunoSEQ multiplex PCR. This table holds roughly 240,000 clones, 68% found once. Source material: naive CD4+ T cells from blood. The receptors were sampled from a man aged 25-45 years in good health.

This rearrangement joins TRBV6-5 to TRBJ2-3; a weak D match, TRBD2 (5 bases). The germline V and J ends were trimmed by 7 bases and 2 bases, with 16 bases remaining between them. Germline V gene lookup returns CDR1 MNHEY and CDR2 SVGAGI. This CDR3 spans 15 amino acids. The CDR3 bases are TGTGCCAGCACCAAGAGGGCAGCTTACACAGATACGCAGTATTTT. It translates to CASTKRAAYTDTQYF.

The chain employs TRBV9 and TRBJ1-6; D gene unclear. The CDR3 extends over 14 amino acids. Germline V gene data show CDR1 as SGDLS and CDR2 as YYNGEE. V lost 1 base and J 8 bases, leaving 10 bases between the germline ends. Here the CDR3 reads CASSVYEGYSPLHF. The CDR3, as DNA: TGTGCCAGCAGCGTATATGAGGGCTATTCACCCCTCCACTTT.

This clone was detected only a few times. Additional DNA sequences in this sample encode the identical CDR3. V and J are TRBV29-1 and TRBJ2-1, with 8 bases aligning to TRBD2. The CDR3 is made up of 14 amino acids. The trim removed 1 base at V and 3 bases at J, leaving 2 bases unmatched. The V gene's germline CDR1 is SQVTM and CDR2 ANQGSEA. The DNA of the CDR3 is TGCAGCGTTGAAGGCGGGAGGAGCTACAATGAGCAGTTCTTC. Its protein is CSVEGGRSYNEQFF.

The chain has TRBV30 and TRBJ2-7; 14 bases are a match to TRBD2. The length of the CDR3 is 16 residues. V trimming: 8 bases; J trimming: 6 bases; junction bases outside the gene matches: 15. CDR1 is GTSNPN, CDR2 SVGIG, per germline (reference sequence). CDR3 bases: TGTGCCCTCCTGGGGACTAGCGGGAGTAAAGGGGGCGAGCAGTACTTC. It translates to CALLGTSGSKGGEQYF.

The rearrangement links TRBV4-1 to TRBJ1-3; D is undetermined. There are 13 residues in the CDR3. With 1 base removed from V and 4 bases from J, the gap between germline ends came to 5 bases. Germline V gives CDR1 MGHRA, CDR2 YSYEKL. The DNA for the CDR3 is TGCGCCAGCAGCCAAGTTCTGGGAAACACCATATATTTT. It is translated as CASSQVLGNTIYF.

The gene calls are TRBV7-9 and TRBJ2-1, with D unresolved. The germline gives CDR1 SEHNR, CDR2 FQNEAQ (reference sequence). The CDR3 spans 15 residues. Trimming pared 3 bases from V and 0 bases from J, leaving 9 bases between. DNA for the CDR3: TGTGCCAGCAGCTTCCAGGAAGTCTCCTACAATGAGCAGTTCTTC. Protein product: CASSFQEVSYNEQFF.

The CDR3 bases are TGTGCCAGCAGCCTATCTTGGCCCGCTGAGCAGTTCTTC. Translated, it gives CASSLSWPAEQFF. The chain joins TRBV9 to TRBJ2-1; D remains unclear. The CDR3 extends over 13 amino acids. Germline V gene lookup returns CDR1 SGDLS and CDR2 YYNGEE. Deletions cut 4 bases from V and 9 bases from J, with 14 bases between. Complete variable domain (other parts from reference TRBV9 and TRBJ2-1): DSGVTQTPKHLITATGQRVTLRCSPRSGDLSVYWYQQSLDQGLQFLIQYYNGEERAKGNILERFSAQQFPDLHSELNLSSLELGDSALYFCASSLSWPAEQFFGPGTRLTVL.

As for this clone: The identical CDR3 is also encoded by other nucleotide sequences in the sample. The chain is built from TRBV9 and TRBJ2-1; TRBD2 matches 9 bases. The V and J ends lost 4 bases and 0 bases, in that order; junction bases with no gene match: 2. There are 15 residues in the CDR3. Looked up from germline, CDR1 is SGDLS and CDR2 is YYNGEE. The CDR3 DNA reads as TGTGCCAGCAGCCTTAGCGGGAGCTCCTACAATGAGCAGTTCTTC. This translates into CASSLSGSSYNEQFF.

This clone appeared a single time. The rearrangement joins TRBV5-1 to TRBJ1-2; D gene uncertain. The V and J ends lost 6 bases and 2 bases respectively, with 14 bases between them. The CDR3 has 14 residues. CDR1 and CDR2 from the germline V gene are SGHRS and YFSETQ. The CDR3 loop reads CASTLGEGNYGYTF. CDR3 coding DNA: TGCGCCAGCACCCTGGGAGAGGGCAACTATGGCTACACCTTC.

J is TRBJ1-1 and V is TRBV5-1; tentative D call: TRBD1 (5 bases). Trimming left V 4 bases short and J 1 base short, with 11 bases between. This CDR3 region has 14 residues. Germline lookup yields CDR1 SGHRS and CDR2 YFSETQ. CDR3: CASSPGRQNTEAFF. The CDR3, as DNA: TGCGCCAGCAGCCCGGGACGGCAGAACACTGAAGCTTTCTTT.

This clone turned up a few times. The chain joins TRBV18 to TRBJ2-3, with 7 bases fitting TRBD1. J lost 4 bases, V lost 4 bases, and 8 bases had no gene match. The germline V gene has CDR1 KGHSH and CDR2 LQKENI. This CDR3 region has 15 residues. CDR3 residues: CASSLMTGSSDTQYF. In DNA, the CDR3 is TGTGCCAGCTCACTAATGACAGGGTCTTCAGATACGCAGTATTTT.